The rows below give T cell receptor beta chains drawn from one sample of a study of T cell changes during pregnancy in multiple sclerosis. Profiled with immunoSEQ multiplex PCR; TCRdb holds only in-frame clones, not every one. This repertoire shows 50,000 to 60,000 clones, less than 95% found once; its top ten account for around 2.1%. The material was peripheral blood, obtained in the first trimester of pregnancy. Receptors originate from a female donor in good health, enrolled as a control in a pregnancy study. Each CDR3 is given with its conserved first and last residue. Each record gives: clone size, V gene, D gene, J gene, CDR3 DNA, CDR3 protein. A D gene is named only where the DNA matches it firmly. Clone size appears in some rows only: once, few, many, or a class for an expanded clone.

.,TRBV7-9,.,TRBJ2-7,TGTGCCAGCAGCCTTGAACTAGGCTACGAGCAGTACTTC,CASSLELGYEQYF
.,TRBV10-3,TRBD1,TRBJ2-7,TGTGCCATCAGGACAGGGGGCGAGCAGTACTTC,CAIRTGGEQYF
.,TRBV5-1,TRBD2,TRBJ2-5,TGCGCCAGCAGCACCTTAGCGGGAGAGGAGACCCAGTACTTC,CASSTLAGEETQYF
once,TRBV13,.,TRBJ2-3,TGTGCCAGCAGCTTACCAGGGGTCTTTGATACGCAGTATTTT,CASSLPGVFDTQYF
.,TRBV13,TRBD2,TRBJ2-7,TGTGCCAGCAGCTTCCCCGGGGGGGCGGGTGGCGAGCAGTACTTC,CASSFPGGAGGEQYF
.,TRBV5-4,TRBD2,TRBJ2-1,TGTGCCAGCAGCTCCCGGACTAGCAGTGATGAGCAGTTCTTC,CASSSRTSSDEQFF
.,TRBV6-4,TRBD1,TRBJ1-2,TGTGCCAGCAGTGACGGTTTCCGACAGGGGTTCGATGGCTACACCTTC,CASSDGFRQGFDGYTF
.,TRBV29-1,.,TRBJ1-1,TGCAGCGTTGGAAAAGGAGGGTTGGGTGCTGAAGCTTTCTTT,CSVGKGGLGAEAFF
few,TRBV10-3,.,TRBJ1-1,TGTGCCATCAGTGAGAACGGGGAGAACACTGAAGCTTTCTTT,CAISENGENTEAFF
.,TRBV4-1,.,TRBJ2-2,TGCGCCAGCAGTCTTCAGGGCACCGGGGAGCTGTTTTTT,CASSLQGTGELFF
few,TRBV2,.,TRBJ1-2,TGTGCCAGCACCTCGTACCTAGGCTATGGCTACACCTTC,CASTSYLGYGYTF
.,TRBV7-9,.,TRBJ1-1,TGTGCCAGCAGCTTAGCTTCCGGGTCAAACACTGAAGCTTTCTTT,CASSLASGSNTEAFF
.,TRBV9,TRBD1,TRBJ1-5,TGTGCCAGCAGCGGCAGGGGGACTCAGCCCCAGCATTTT,CASSGRGTQPQHF
.,TRBV7-9,.,TRBJ2-2,TGTGCCAGCAGCTCTACAGCGAACACCGGGGAGCTGTTTTTT,CASSSTANTGELFF
.,TRBV7-7,TRBD2,TRBJ2-1,TGTGCTAGCAGCTTCGGAGCGGGGGCATGGAATGAGCAGTTCTTC,CASSFGAGAWNEQFF
.,TRBV28,.,TRBJ2-1,TGTGCCAGCAGTCCCGGAGAATCCTACAATGAGCAGTTCTTC,CASSPGESYNEQFF
.,TRBV27,TRBD2,TRBJ2-7,TGTGCCAGCACCCGACTAGCGGGAGACTACGAGCAGTACTTC,CASTRLAGDYEQYF
.,TRBV19,.,TRBJ1-1,TGTGCCAGTTCCGGGGGGAAAGCTTTCTTT,CASSGGKAFF